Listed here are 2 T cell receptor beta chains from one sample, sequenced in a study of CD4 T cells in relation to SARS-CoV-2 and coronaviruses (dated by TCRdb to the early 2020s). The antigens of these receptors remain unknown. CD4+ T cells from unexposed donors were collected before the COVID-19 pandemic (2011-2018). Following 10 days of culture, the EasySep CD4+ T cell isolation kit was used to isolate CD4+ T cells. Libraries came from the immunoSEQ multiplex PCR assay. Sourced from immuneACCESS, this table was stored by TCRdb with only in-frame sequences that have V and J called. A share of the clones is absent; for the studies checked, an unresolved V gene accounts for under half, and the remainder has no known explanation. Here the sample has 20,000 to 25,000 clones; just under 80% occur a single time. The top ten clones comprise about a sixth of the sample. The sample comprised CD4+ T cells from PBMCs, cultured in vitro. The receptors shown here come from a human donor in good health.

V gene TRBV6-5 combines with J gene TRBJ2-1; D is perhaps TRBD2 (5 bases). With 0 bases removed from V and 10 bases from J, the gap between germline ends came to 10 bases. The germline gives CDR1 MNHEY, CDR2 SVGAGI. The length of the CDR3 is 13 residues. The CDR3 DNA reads TGTGCCAGCAGTTACTCGACGGGGAACGAGCAGTTCTTC. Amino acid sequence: CASSYSTGNEQFF.

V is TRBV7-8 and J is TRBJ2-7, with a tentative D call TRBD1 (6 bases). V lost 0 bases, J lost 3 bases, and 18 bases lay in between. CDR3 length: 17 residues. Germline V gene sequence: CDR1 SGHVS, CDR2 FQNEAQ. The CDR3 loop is CASSLANGGQQRYEQYF. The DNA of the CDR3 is TGTGCCAGCAGCTTAGCGAACGGAGGACAGCAGCGCTACGAGCAGTACTTC.